Below, 23 T cell receptor beta chains from the same sample are listed, as sequenced in a study of T-cell memory formation after mild COVID-19. TCRdb recomputed calls from the 5' RACE reads with MiXCR, one row per CDR3 protein. The data hold about 210,000 distinct CDR3 sequences, with roughly 30% observed a single time. The sample taken for sequencing was PBMCs or a T cell subset sorted from them (not recorded which). These receptors all come from an adult woman who had mild COVID-19 (a few samples of this study predate the infection). Cell type and time point are not known.

This clonotype has more than one count but fewer than ten. The V call is TRBV20-1, the J call TRBJ2-3; no firm D call. Germline V gene data show CDR1 as DFQATT and CDR2 as SNEGSKA (reference sequence). V was shortened by 0 bases and J by 4 bases, with 11 bases between the two germline ends. The CDR3 has 14 residues. The CDR3 reads CSAREPGYADTQYF. The CDR3, as DNA: TGCAGTGCTAGAGAACCAGGATACGCAGATACGCAGTATTTT.

This clonotype was detected ten times or more. The chain links TRBV7-6 to TRBJ2-3; 12 bases map to TRBD2. Per germline, CDR1 SGHVS and CDR2 FNYEAQ. The CDR3 length is 15 residues. V trimming: 6 bases; J trimming: 4 bases; junction bases outside the gene matches: 5. CDR3 sequence: CASRPTSGGPDTQYF. The DNA for the CDR3 is TGTGCCAGCAGACCCACTAGCGGGGGGCCAGATACGCAGTATTTT. Based on the CDR3 plus reference TRBV7-6 and TRBJ2-3, the full variable domain is GAGVSQSPRYKVTKRGQDVALRCDPISGHVSLYWYRQALGQGPEFLTYFNYEAQQDKSGLPNDRFSAERPEGSISTLTIQRTEQRDSAMYRCASRPTSGGPDTQYFGPGTRLTVL.

This rearrangement joins TRBV28 to TRBJ2-3, with TRBD1 matching over 9 bases. Germline CDR1 reads MDHEN; CDR2 reads SYDVKM. V gave up 4 bases and J gave up 2 bases; unmatched junction bases: 13. The CDR3 spans 18 residues. CDR3 in DNA: TGTGCCAGCAGTTACCGGGACAGGGCTCTCCCGGACACAGATACGCAGTATTTT. Amino acid sequence: CASSYRDRALPDTDTQYF.

J is TRBJ2-6 and V is TRBV5-5, with no clear D. The V end was cut by 2 bases, the J end by 0 bases, with 9 bases between. The CDR3 is made up of 16 amino acids. Germline V gives CDR1 SGHKS, CDR2 YYEKEE (reference sequence). The CDR3 nucleotides are TGTGCCAGCAGCTTAAACCCCAGCTCTGGGGCCAACGTCCTGACTTTC. This codes for CASSLNPSSGANVLTF.

The chain recombines TRBV11-3 with TRBJ1-1; 8 nucleotides match TRBD1. The CDR3 length is 17 residues. The germline V gene encodes CDR1 SGHNT and CDR2 YENEEA. Germline trimming cut 3 bases from V and 1 base from J; bases unmatched to any gene: 10. CDR3 protein: CASSFRPGGYQNTEAFF. DNA of the CDR3: TGTGCCAGCAGCTTCAGACCAGGGGGCTATCAGAACACTGAAGCTTTCTTT. Together with reference TRBV11-3 and TRBJ1-1, the CDR3 gives the full variable domain: EAGVVQSPRYKIIEKKQPVAFWCNPISGHNTLYWYLQNLGQGPELLIRYENEEAVDDSQLPKDRFSAERLKGVDSTLKIQPAELGDSAVYLCASSFRPGGYQNTEAFFGQGTRLTVV.

This clonotype was seen more than once but under ten times. This chain joins TRBV29-1 and TRBJ2-1, with unresolved D. Per germline, CDR1 SQVTM and CDR2 ANQGSEA. CDR3 length: 15 residues. The ends were cut back, 7 bases at V and 0 bases at J, with 16 bases in the middle. The CDR3 DNA reads as TGCAGCGGGACGGAAATAACCAGCTCCTACAATGAGCAGTTCTTC. The encoded protein is CSGTEITSSYNEQFF.

V and J are TRBV7-2 and TRBJ2-3; no reliable D call. Germline lookup yields CDR1 SGHTA and CDR2 FQGNSA. This CDR3 region has 13 residues. Trimming took off 3 bases at V and 5 bases at J, with 9 bases between the two ends. The CDR3 protein is CASSFGSGDTQYF. CDR3 DNA sequence: TGTGCCAGCAGCTTTGGCTCGGGAGATACGCAGTATTTT.

This clonotype was observed a handful of times. The genes are TRBV29-1 and TRBJ2-3; no firm D call. V dropped 0 bases and J dropped 1 base, with 8 bases sitting between them. Looked up from germline, CDR1 is SQVTM and CDR2 is ANQGSEA. The CDR3 length is 14 residues. The CDR3 sequence is CSVEESSRTDTQYF. CDR3 in DNA: TGCAGCGTTGAAGAGTCGAGTCGCACAGATACGCAGTATTTT.

This clonotype was seen a handful of times. This rearrangement joins TRBV11-3 to TRBJ2-1; D may be TRBD2 (5 bases). Germline CDR1 is SGHNT and CDR2 is YENEEA. The ends were cut back, 7 bases at V and 5 bases at J, with 21 bases in the middle. The CDR3 is 16 amino acids. CDR3 loop: CASKQSGTTTHNEQFF. CDR3 nucleotides: TGTGCCAGCAAGCAAAGCGGAACCACGACGCACAATGAGCAGTTCTTC.

The genes are TRBV27 and TRBJ1-1, with 7 bases identical to TRBD1. J lost 3 bases, V lost 7 bases, and 8 bases had no gene match. The CDR3 consists of 14 residues. CDR1 is MNHEY, CDR2 SMNVEV, per germline (reference sequence). Here the CDR3 DNA reads TGTGCCAGCAACCGACAGGGTGGCGACACTGAAGCTTTCTTT. Its protein is CASNRQGGDTEAFF.

This clonotype was seen a few times. V is TRBV7-8 and J is TRBJ2-2, with TRBD2 matching 9 bases. This CDR3 spans 16 amino acids. J lost 3 bases, V lost 4 bases, and 6 bases had no gene match. CDR1 is SGHVS and CDR2 is FQNEAQ in the germline V gene. CDR3 region: CASSSLAGEDTGELFF. In DNA form, the CDR3 reads TGTGCCAGCAGCTCCTTAGCGGGAGAGGACACCGGGGAGCTGTTTTTT.

This clonotype appeared many times. The V call is TRBV4-3, the J call TRBJ2-1; 13 nucleotides align to TRBD2. The ends lost 0 bases at V and 8 bases at J; junction bases unmatched: 10. This CDR3 spans 18 amino acids. CDR1 is LGHNA, CDR2 YSLEER, per germline. The CDR3 loop is CASSQDHPGTSGIDEQFF. CDR3 bases: TGCGCCAGCAGCCAAGATCATCCAGGGACTAGCGGGATCGATGAGCAGTTCTTC.

The gene calls are TRBV24-1 and TRBJ2-7; D not certain. V gave up 12 bases and J gave up 4 bases, with 6 bases separating them. Germline assignment: CDR1 KGHDR and CDR2 SFDVKD. This CDR3 is 9 amino acids long. CDR3 DNA: TGTGCCCCAAGTTACGAGCAGTACTTC. Encoded protein: CAPSYEQYF.

This clonotype was counted at least ten times. The rearrangement joins TRBV18 to TRBJ1-2; the D is unclear. Germline CDR1 reads KGHSH; CDR2 reads LQKENI. V lost 2 bases, J lost 4 bases, and 26 bases lay in between. The CDR3 extends over 19 amino acids. The CDR3, as DNA: TGTGCCAGCTCACCAATCCAAACCGTCGGACGGACTGTCCTCTATGGCTACACCTTC. Protein: CASSPIQTVGRTVLYGYTF.

The V call is TRBV5-1, the J call TRBJ2-1; D remains ambiguous. Germline V gene sequence: CDR1 SGHRS, CDR2 YFSETQ. Trimming removed 2 bases from V and 9 bases from J, with 12 bases in between. CDR3 length: 13 amino acids. CDR3: CASSFVIVSEQFF. CDR3 DNA: TGCGCCAGCAGCTTCGTCATAGTAAGTGAGCAGTTCTTC.

This clonotype turned up a few times. J is TRBJ1-2 and V is TRBV12-3 or TRBV12-4, with 7 bases lining up with TRBD1. Trimming took 1 base from V and 6 from J; bases not matched to a gene: 11. The length of the CDR3 is 16 residues. The CDR3 region has the DNA TGTGCCAGCAGTTTAGAGAACAGGGGTTGGAAAAATGGCTACACCTTC. Protein product: CASSLENRGWKNGYTF.

This clonotype has only a few counts. The chain recombines TRBV24-1 with TRBJ2-2, with D unclear. V dropped 8 bases and J dropped 2 bases, with 8 bases sitting between them. CDR1 and CDR2 (germline): KGHDR, SFDVKD. This CDR3 is 13 amino acids long. The CDR3 reads CATKHSNTGELFF. The CDR3, as DNA: TGTGCCACCAAACACAGTAACACCGGGGAGCTGTTTTTT.

Only a few counts were recorded for this clonotype. The chain uses TRBV5-1 and TRBJ1-1, with 9 bases lining up with TRBD1. The germline gives CDR1 SGHRS, CDR2 YFSETQ. J was trimmed by 2 bases and V by 4 bases; bases with no gene match: 9. The CDR3 loop spans 16 amino acids. CDR3 in DNA: TGCGCCAGCAGCCCTGGGACAGGGTCTAGAAACACTGAAGCTTTCTTT. Protein product: CASSPGTGSRNTEAFF.

This clonotype was detected only a few times. The rearrangement links TRBV5-6 to TRBJ2-5, with 9 bases matching TRBD2. V was clipped by 3 bases and J by 5 bases; unmatched bases: 2. Germline loops: CDR1 SGHDT, CDR2 YYEEEE. The CDR3 runs 13 residues. The CDR3 loop reads CASSWGLAETQYF. For the CDR3, the DNA is TGTGCCAGCAGCTGGGGACTAGCTGAGACCCAGTACTTC.

This clonotype has a handful of counts. The chain recombines TRBV6-5 with TRBJ1-2, with a tentative D call TRBD1 (5 bases). V lost 0 bases and J lost 5, with 22 bases in between. The CDR3 is 18 residues long. Germline CDR1 reads MNHEY; CDR2 reads SVGAGI. The CDR3, as DNA: TGTGCCAGCAGTTACTCAGCGGCGGGTAGACAGTCGGGATATGGCTACACCTTC. This sequence encodes CASSYSAAGRQSGYGYTF.

The genes are TRBV20-1 and TRBJ2-1; tentatively, D is TRBD2 (5 bases). Trimming took off 3 bases at V and 3 bases at J, with 9 bases between the two ends. The CDR3 is 13 residues long. Germline CDR1 reads DFQATT; CDR2 reads SNEGSKA (reference sequence). Here the CDR3 reads CSASPGNYNEQFF. The CDR3 DNA is TGCAGTGCTAGTCCCGGGAACTACAATGAGCAGTTCTTC.

The V and J genes are TRBV29-1 and TRBJ2-3, with D perhaps matching TRBD1 or TRBD2 (6 bases each). Deletions cut 7 bases from V and 1 base from J, with 18 bases between. The CDR3 contains 15 residues. Germline lookup yields CDR1 SQVTM and CDR2 ANQGSEA. DNA for the CDR3: TGCAGCGCTCTTGACACGGGGGCCGGCACAGATACGCAGTATTTT. Amino acids: CSALDTGAGTDTQYF.

This clonotype was seen a handful of times. The V and J genes are TRBV2 and TRBJ2-7; TRBD2 might be the D (7 bases). The germline V gene has CDR1 SNHLY and CDR2 FYNNEI. The CDR3 sequence is 18 residues long. Trimming pared 1 base from V and 0 bases from J, leaving 19 bases between. The CDR3 nucleotides read TGTGCCAGCAGTGAAGAGGAGGGGGGGAGTCATGGCTCCTACGAGCAGTACTTC. Translation: CASSEEEGGSHGSYEQYF.